This T cell receptor beta chain was found in a study of T-cell reconstitution after alpha-beta-depleted transplantation in children. Study-level points and caveats: Roughly two months post-transplant, alpha-beta T cells reportedly originated from several hundred graft clones that had expanded. Newly produced T cells mostly provided counts and TCRbeta diversity after one year, as hyperexpanded clones declined. High day-60 TCRbeta diversity in some patients came from surviving recipient T cells and thymic progenitors.

The CDR3 has 13 amino acids. V lost 7 bases, J lost 5 bases, and 11 bases lay in between. This clonotype was counted at least ten times. The antigen is undetermined. Preparing the TCRbeta library involved the use of unique molecular identifiers. TCRdb fed the PCR reads into MiXCR, producing one record per CDR3 protein. The sample holds fewer than 1 million distinct CDR3 sequences, roughly 15% seen once. The sequence was obtained from a male patient between 10 and 17 years old who had a stem cell transplant for acute lymphoblastic leukemia, so the T cells may come from the graft donor. Material: PBMCs, mostly from graft donor cells, obtained 360 days after TCRalphabeta/CD19-depleted stem cell transplant. The J gene is TRBJ2-2, the V gene TRBV12-3 or TRBV12-4; D perhaps matches TRBD2 (6 bases). Here the CDR3 reads CASTTGGTGELFF. CDR3 coding DNA: TGTGCCAGCACCACCGGGGGTACCGGGGAGCTGTTTTTT.